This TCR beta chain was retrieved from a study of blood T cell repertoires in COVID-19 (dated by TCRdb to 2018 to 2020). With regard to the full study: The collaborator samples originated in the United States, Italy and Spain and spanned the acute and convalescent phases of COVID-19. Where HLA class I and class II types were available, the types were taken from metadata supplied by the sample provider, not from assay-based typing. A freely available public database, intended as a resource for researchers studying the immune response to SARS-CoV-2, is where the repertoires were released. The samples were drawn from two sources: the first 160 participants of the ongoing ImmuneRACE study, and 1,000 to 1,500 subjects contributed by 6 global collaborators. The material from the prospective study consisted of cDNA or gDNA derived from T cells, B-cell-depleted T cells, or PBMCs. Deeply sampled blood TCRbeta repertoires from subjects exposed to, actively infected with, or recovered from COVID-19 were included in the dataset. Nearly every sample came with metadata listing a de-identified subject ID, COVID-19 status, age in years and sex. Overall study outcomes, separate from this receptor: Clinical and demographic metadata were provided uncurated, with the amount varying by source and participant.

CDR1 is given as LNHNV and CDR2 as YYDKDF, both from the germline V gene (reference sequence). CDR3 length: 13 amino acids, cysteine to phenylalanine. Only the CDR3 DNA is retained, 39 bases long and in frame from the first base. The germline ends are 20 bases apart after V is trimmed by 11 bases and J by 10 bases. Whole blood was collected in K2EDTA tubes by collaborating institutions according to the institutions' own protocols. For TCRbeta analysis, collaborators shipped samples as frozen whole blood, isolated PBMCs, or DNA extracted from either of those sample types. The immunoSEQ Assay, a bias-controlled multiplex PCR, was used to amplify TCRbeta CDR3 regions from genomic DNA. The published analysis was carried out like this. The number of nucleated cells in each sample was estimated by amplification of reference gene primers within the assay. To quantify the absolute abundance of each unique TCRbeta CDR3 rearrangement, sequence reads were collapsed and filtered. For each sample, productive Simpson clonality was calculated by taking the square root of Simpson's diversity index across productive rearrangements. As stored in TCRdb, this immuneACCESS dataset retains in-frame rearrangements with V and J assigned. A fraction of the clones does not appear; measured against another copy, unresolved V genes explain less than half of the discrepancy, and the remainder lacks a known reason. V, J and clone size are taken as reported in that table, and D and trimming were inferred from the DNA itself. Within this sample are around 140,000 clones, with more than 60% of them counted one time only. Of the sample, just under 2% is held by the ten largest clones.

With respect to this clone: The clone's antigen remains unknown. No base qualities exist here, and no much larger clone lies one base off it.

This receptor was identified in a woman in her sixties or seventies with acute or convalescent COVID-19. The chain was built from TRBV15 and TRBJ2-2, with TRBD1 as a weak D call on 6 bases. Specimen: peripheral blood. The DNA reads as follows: TGTGCCGCGCAGGGGCGTTCGGACGTGGAGCTGTTTTTT. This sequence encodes CAAQGRSDVELFF.